This note documents a single TCR beta chain sequence. The antigen is unknown. The study enrolled ophthalmopathy donors with moderate-to-severe activity, CAS ≥3, NOSPECS ≥4 and duration under 3 months. Excluded: other autoimmune disease, uncontrolled infection, pregnancy or lactation. This sample stems from a study of Graves' ophthalmopathy and Graves' hyperthyroidism. Scientists amplified the TCR beta CDR3 regions from RNA transcripts. The first round was an RT-PCR with HTBI primers, and the second round was a multiplex PCR. TCRdb independently ran MiXCR on the multiplex PCR reads; one entry per CDR3 protein. The sample contains hundreds of thousands of distinct CDR3 sequences, over 13% of which appear only once. The V gene's germline CDR1 is SGDLS and CDR2 YYNGEE. Trimming stripped 3 bases from V and 7 bases from J, with 22 bases between. This CDR3 is built from 16 residues. Study-wide results and caveats: This model predicted ophthalmopathy progression (sensitivity around 70%, specificity about 72%). A classifier, a 13-signature model, separated ophthalmopathy from stable hyperthyroidism with approximately 87% sensitivity and approximately 80% specificity.

The rearrangement links TRBV9 to TRBJ1-2; maybe TRBD1 (6 bases). The sequenced sample consisted of blood. The clonotype originates from a woman aged 25 to 39 with Graves' ophthalmopathy. The CDR3 DNA follows: TGTGCCAGCAGCGCGAACACAGGGACGGGTGGTGGTGGCTACACCTTC. This codes for CASSANTGTGGGGYTF.